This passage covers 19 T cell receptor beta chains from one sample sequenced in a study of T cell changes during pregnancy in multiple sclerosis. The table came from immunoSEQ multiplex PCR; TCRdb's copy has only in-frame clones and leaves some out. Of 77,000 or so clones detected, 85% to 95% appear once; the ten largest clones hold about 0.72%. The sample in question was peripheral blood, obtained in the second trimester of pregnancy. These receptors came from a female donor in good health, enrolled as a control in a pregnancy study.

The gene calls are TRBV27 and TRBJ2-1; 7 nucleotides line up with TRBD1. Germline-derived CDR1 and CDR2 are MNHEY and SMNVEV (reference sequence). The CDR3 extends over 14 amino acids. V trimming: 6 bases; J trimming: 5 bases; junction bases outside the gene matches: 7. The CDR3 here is CASSLGTVDNEQFF. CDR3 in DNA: TGTGCCAGCAGCCTCGGGACAGTAGACAATGAGCAGTTCTTC.

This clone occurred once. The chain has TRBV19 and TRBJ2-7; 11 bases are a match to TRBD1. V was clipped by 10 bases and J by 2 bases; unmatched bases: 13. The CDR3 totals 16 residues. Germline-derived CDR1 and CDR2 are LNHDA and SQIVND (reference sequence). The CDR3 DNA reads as TGTGCCACCCTAAATCCGGGACAGGGGGGAACCTACGAGCAGTACTTC. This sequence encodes CATLNPGQGGTYEQYF.

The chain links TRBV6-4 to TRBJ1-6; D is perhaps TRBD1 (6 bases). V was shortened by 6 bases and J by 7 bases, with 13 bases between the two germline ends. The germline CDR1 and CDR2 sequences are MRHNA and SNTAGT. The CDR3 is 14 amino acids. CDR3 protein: CASSHEGGNSPLHF. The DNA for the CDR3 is TGTGCCAGCAGCCATGAGGGGGGGAATTCACCCCTCCACTTT.

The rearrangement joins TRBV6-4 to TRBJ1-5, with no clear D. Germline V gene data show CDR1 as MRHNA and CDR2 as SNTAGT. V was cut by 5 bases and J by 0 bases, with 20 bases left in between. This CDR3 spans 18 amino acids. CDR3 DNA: TGTGCCAGCAGTCAAAAATGGCGACTTAAATCTAGCAATCAGCCCCAGCATTTT. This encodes CASSQKWRLKSSNQPQHF.

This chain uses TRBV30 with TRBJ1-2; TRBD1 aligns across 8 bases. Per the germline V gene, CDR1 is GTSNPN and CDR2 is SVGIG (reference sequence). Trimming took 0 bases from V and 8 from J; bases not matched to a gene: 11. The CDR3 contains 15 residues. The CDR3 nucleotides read TGTGCCTGGAGTGTACTACGCAGGGGGCTGGGGGGCTACACCTTC. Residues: CAWSVLRRGLGGYTF.

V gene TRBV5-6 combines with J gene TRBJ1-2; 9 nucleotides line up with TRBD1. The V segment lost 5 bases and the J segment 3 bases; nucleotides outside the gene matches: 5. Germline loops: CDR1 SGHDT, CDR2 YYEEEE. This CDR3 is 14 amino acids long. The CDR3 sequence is CASRGTGSDYGYTF. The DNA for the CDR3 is TGTGCCAGCAGGGGGACAGGGTCTGACTATGGCTACACCTTC.

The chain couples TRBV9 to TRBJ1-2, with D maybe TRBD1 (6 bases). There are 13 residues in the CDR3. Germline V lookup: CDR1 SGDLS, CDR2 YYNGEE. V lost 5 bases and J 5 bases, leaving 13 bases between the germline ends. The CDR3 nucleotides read TGTGCCAGCAGTGGAAATACAGGGTATGGCTACACCTTC. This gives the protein CASSGNTGYGYTF. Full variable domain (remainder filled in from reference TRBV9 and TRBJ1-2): DSGVTQTPKHLITATGQRVTLRCSPRSGDLSVYWYQQSLDQGLQFLIQYYNGEERAKGNILERFSAQQFPDLHSELNLSSLELGDSALYFCASSGNTGYGYTFGSGTRLTVV.

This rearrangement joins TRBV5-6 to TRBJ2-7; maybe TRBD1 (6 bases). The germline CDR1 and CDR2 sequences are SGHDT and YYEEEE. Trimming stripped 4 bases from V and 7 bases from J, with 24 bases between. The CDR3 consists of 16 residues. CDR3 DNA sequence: TGTGCCAGCAGCCAGATACAGGGTTGGCCGGGGCGGGAGCAGTACTTC. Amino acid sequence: CASSQIQGWPGREQYF.

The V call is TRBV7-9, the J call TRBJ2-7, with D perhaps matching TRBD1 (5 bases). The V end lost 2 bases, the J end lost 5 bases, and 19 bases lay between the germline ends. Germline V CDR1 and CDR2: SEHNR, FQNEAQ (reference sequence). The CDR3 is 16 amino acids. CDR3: CASSLQGAGISHEQYF. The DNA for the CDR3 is TGTGCCAGCAGCTTACAGGGCGCAGGTATATCTCACGAGCAGTACTTC.

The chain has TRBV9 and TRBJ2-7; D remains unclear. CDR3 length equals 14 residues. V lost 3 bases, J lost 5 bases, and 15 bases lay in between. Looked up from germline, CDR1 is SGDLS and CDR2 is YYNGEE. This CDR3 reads CASSGAQNVDEQYF. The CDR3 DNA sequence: TGTGCCAGCAGCGGGGCGCAGAACGTTGACGAGCAGTACTTC.

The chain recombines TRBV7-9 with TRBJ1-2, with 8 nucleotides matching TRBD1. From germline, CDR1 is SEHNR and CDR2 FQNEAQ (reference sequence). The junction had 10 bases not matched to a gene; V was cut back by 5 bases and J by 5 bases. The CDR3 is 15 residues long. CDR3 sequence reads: CASSATTGEDYGYTF. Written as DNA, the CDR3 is TGTGCCAGCAGCGCGACGACAGGGGAGGATTATGGCTACACCTTC.

CDR3 loop: CASSQVWTGTYNEQFF. In DNA, the CDR3 is TGCGCCAGCAGCCAGGTATGGACAGGGACCTACAATGAGCAGTTCTTC. This rearrangement joins TRBV4-1 to TRBJ2-1; 8 bases agree with TRBD1. After removal of 3 bases from V and 2 bases from J, the junction contained 6 bases not matched to a gene. Germline loops: CDR1 MGHRA, CDR2 YSYEKL. This CDR3 has 16 residues.

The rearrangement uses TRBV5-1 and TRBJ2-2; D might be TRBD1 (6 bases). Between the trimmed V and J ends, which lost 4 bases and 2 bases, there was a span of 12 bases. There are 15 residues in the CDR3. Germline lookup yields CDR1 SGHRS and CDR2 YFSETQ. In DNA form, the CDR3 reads TGCGCCAGCAGCCTCGGGACACCAAACACCGGGGAGCTGTTTTTT. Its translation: CASSLGTPNTGELFF.

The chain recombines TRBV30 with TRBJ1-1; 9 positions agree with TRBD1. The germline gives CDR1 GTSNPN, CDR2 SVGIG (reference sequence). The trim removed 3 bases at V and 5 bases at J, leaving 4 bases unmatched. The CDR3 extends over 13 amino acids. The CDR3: CAWRNRGQTEAFF. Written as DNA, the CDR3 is TGTGCCTGGAGGAACAGGGGGCAAACTGAAGCTTTCTTT.

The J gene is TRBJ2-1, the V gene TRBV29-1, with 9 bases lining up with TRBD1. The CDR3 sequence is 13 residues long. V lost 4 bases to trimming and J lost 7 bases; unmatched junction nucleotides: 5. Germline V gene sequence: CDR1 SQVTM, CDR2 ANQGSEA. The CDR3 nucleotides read TGCAGCGTTGTGGGACAGGGTACTAATGAGCAGTTCTTC. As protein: CSVVGQGTNEQFF.

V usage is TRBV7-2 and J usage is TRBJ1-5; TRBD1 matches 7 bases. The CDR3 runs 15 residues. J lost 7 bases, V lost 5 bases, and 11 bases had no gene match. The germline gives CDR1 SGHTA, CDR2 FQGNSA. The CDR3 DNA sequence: TGTGCCAGCAGCCCCAATGGAGGGGGCGCGCAGCCCCAGCATTTT. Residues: CASSPNGGGAQPQHF.

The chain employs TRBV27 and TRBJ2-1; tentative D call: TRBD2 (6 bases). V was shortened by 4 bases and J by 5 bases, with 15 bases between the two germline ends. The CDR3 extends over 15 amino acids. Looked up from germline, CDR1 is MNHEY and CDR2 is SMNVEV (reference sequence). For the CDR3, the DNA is TGTGCCAGCAGTTCCCGACTAGTAACCCACAATGAGCAGTTCTTC. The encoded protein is CASSSRLVTHNEQFF.

The DNA of the CDR3 is TGTGCCACCAGCATAAGGATGGAGCAGCCCCAGCATTTT. It specifies CATSIRMEQPQHF. V usage is TRBV15 and J usage is TRBJ1-5, with D unresolved. The CDR3 extends over 13 amino acids. Germline V gene data show CDR1 as LNHNV and CDR2 as YYDKDF (reference sequence). The V gene lost 4 bases and the J gene lost 7 bases, with 11 bases spanning the gap. The complete variable domain, with remaining parts taken from reference TRBV15 and TRBJ1-5, reads DAMVIQNPRYQVTQFGKPVTLSCSQTLNHNVMYWYQQKSSQAPKLLFHYYDKDFNNEADTPDNFQSRRPNTSFCFLDIRSPGLGDTAMYLCATSIRMEQPQHFGDGTRLSIL.

CDR3 loop: CASRTTGYGYTF. The CDR3 DNA follows: TGTGCCAGCAGGACCACAGGGTACGGCTACACCTTC. This rearrangement joins TRBV6-5 to TRBJ1-2; TRBD1 might be the D (6 bases). Germline V lookup: CDR1 MNHEY, CDR2 SVGAGI. The CDR3 has 12 amino acids. V shed 6 bases and J shed 8 bases, with 13 bases lying between them.